These T cell receptor beta chains were read from a single sample in a study of blood T cell repertoires in COVID-19. The data were produced by immunoSEQ multiplex PCR, yet TCRdb's version contains in-frame clones alone and is incomplete. The table has over 200,000 clones, around four fifths seen once. The sequenced sample was PBMCs or T cells enriched from blood (not recorded which). These receptors were taken from a man aged 40-55 years who had recovered from COVID-19. CDR3s include the opening cysteine and the closing phenylalanine or tryptophan. The order of the fields is J gene, CDR3 length, clone size, V gene, D gene, CDR3 protein, CDR3 DNA. The D gene is left open where the match is weak. A row's size may be missing; if present it is once, few, many or a size class.

>TRBJ2-7|16|NA|TRBV6-2/TRBV6-3|TRBD1
CASSYLGTATTYEQYF
TGTGCCAGCAGTTACCTAGGGACAGCCACAACCTACGAGCAGTACTTC
>TRBJ1-2|15|NA|TRBV7-9|NA
CASSLGGSRSYGYTF
TGTGCCAGCAGCTTAGGAGGATCTCGTAGCTATGGCTACACCTTC
>TRBJ2-5|16|few|TRBV4-2|TRBD1
CASSQATGAAAETQYF
TGTGCCAGCAGCCAAGCGACAGGGGCCGCGGCAGAGACCCAGTACTTC
>TRBJ1-3|13|NA|TRBV5-4|NA
CASRSVSGNTIYF
TGTGCCAGCAGGTCCGTCTCTGGAAACACCATATATTTT
>TRBJ1-5|12|NA|TRBV5-6|NA
CASSLKGQPQHF
TGTGCCAGCAGCTTGAAGGGGCAGCCCCAGCATTTT
>TRBJ2-7|14|NA|TRBV3-1/TRBV3-2|NA
CASSQDYSSYEQYF
TGTGCCAGCAGCCAAGATTACAGTTCCTACGAGCAGTACTTC
>TRBJ1-1|13|NA|TRBV3-1/TRBV3-2|NA
CASSARGASEAFF
TGTGCCAGCAGCGCACGGGGGGCGAGTGAAGCTTTCTTT
>TRBJ1-3|16|NA|TRBV5-5|NA
CASSARDTYSGNTIYF
TGTGCCAGCAGCGCACGGGACACTTACTCTGGAAACACCATATATTTT
>TRBJ1-2|15|NA|TRBV30|TRBD1
CAWSSPTGLRAGYTF
TGTGCCTGGAGCTCACCGACAGGGTTGAGGGCCGGCTACACCTTC
>TRBJ1-6|17|NA|TRBV4-2|NA
CASSQDRSGQQNSPLHF
TGTGCCAGCAGCCAAGATCGGTCAGGCCAGCAAAATTCACCCCTCCACTTT
>TRBJ2-7|13|NA|TRBV28|TRBD1
CASSFDRAYEQYF
TGTGCCAGCAGTTTTGACAGGGCCTACGAGCAGTACTTC
>TRBJ2-1|17|NA|TRBV4-2|NA
CASSQDPRLSLINEQFF
TGTGCCAGCAGCCAAGATCCCCGACTAAGTCTAATAAATGAGCAGTTCTTC
>TRBJ1-4|15|NA|TRBV28|NA
CASSSSTGLNEKLFF
TGTGCCAGCAGTTCCTCAACAGGCCTAAATGAAAAACTGTTTTTT
>TRBJ2-7|15|few|TRBV4-2|NA
CASSQLAGEPYEQYF
TGTGCCAGCAGCCAATTGGCAGGGGAGCCCTACGAGCAGTACTTC
>TRBJ1-5|14|NA|TRBV18|TRBD1
CASSLTGGPQPQHF
TGTGCCAGCTCACTGACAGGGGGGCCTCAGCCCCAGCATTTT
>TRBJ1-4|16|NA|TRBV9|TRBD1
CASSPRGQGFNEKLFF
TGTGCCAGCAGCCCGAGGGGGCAGGGCTTTAATGAAAAACTGTTTTTT
>TRBJ2-3|17|NA|TRBV5-1|TRBD2
CASSTGLAYGGADTQYF
TGCGCCAGCAGCACCGGACTGGCCTACGGGGGGGCAGATACGCAGTATTTT
>TRBJ1-2|14|NA|TRBV5-8|NA
CASSQGRGMGGYTF
TGTGCCAGCAGCCAAGGACGGGGAATGGGGGGCTACACCTTC
>TRBJ1-5|15|NA|TRBV6-6|TRBD1
CASSYLGQGVRPQHF
TGTGCCAGCAGTTACCTTGGACAGGGGGTTAGACCCCAGCATTTT
>TRBJ1-2|14|NA|TRBV15|TRBD1
CATSRAGLEDRNTF
TGTGCCACCAGCAGGGCCGGATTAGAGGACAGGAACACCTTC
>TRBJ1-4|15|NA|TRBV7-2|NA
CASSLAGRFNEKLFF
TGTGCCAGCAGCTTAGCTGGCAGGTTTAATGAAAAACTGTTTTTT
>TRBJ2-1|13|few|TRBV2|NA
CASSRQDMGEQFF
TGTGCCAGCAGTAGACAGGACATGGGTGAGCAGTTCTTC
>TRBJ2-2|11|NA|TRBV6-5|NA
CASSSSGELFF
TGTGCCAGCAGTTCTAGCGGGGAGCTGTTTTTT
>TRBJ1-2|15|NA|TRBV27|TRBD1
CASSPLGGGLYGYTF
TGTGCCAGCAGTCCACTAGGGGGCGGGCTCTATGGCTACACCTTC
>TRBJ1-4|14|few|TRBV30|TRBD1
CAWSVKGAKEKLFF
TGTGCCTGGAGTGTAAAGGGGGCCAAGGAAAAACTGTTTTTT
>TRBJ2-3|13|NA|TRBV27|NA
CASSFRPPDTQYF
TGTGCCAGCAGTTTCAGGCCGCCAGATACGCAGTATTTT
>TRBJ2-2|14|NA|TRBV2|TRBD1
CATKTDRGFGELFF
TGTGCCACGAAGACCGACAGGGGTTTCGGGGAGCTGTTTTTT
>TRBJ1-2|17|few|TRBV28|NA
CASSLSRDRPPNYGYTF
TGTGCCAGCAGTCTCTCCAGGGATAGGCCCCCAAACTATGGCTACACCTTC
>TRBJ2-1|14|NA|TRBV11-2|NA
CASSFGSSYNEQFF
TGTGCCAGCAGCTTCGGTAGCTCCTACAATGAGCAGTTCTTC
>TRBJ2-2|12|NA|TRBV5-3|NA
CARYTNTGELFF
TGTGCCAGGTATACTAACACCGGGGAGCTGTTTTTT
>TRBJ2-1|18|NA|TRBV10-3|TRBD2
CAISELAGVRQGYNEQFF
TGTGCCATCAGTGAACTAGCGGGAGTTCGGCAGGGGTACAATGAGCAGTTCTTC
>TRBJ1-1|12|NA|TRBV19|TRBD1
CASSTDRGEAFF
TGTGCCAGTAGTACGGACAGGGGGGAAGCTTTCTTT
>TRBJ2-1|17|NA|TRBV27|TRBD1
CASSLSPDRSLYNEQFF
TGTGCCAGCAGTTTATCGCCGGACAGGAGTCTCTACAATGAGCAGTTCTTC
>TRBJ1-1|12|NA|TRBV5-6|NA
CATTGIGTEAFF
TGTGCCACAACAGGAATAGGCACTGAAGCTTTCTTT
>TRBJ2-7|13|few|TRBV15|NA
CATSTYSSYEQYF
TGTGCCACCAGCACATACAGCTCCTACGAGCAGTACTTC
>TRBJ1-5|14|NA|TRBV28|NA
CASSLAAGNQPQHF
TGTGCCAGCAGTTTAGCGGCAGGGAATCAGCCCCAGCATTTT
>TRBJ1-4|13|NA|TRBV28|NA
CASTPAREEKLFF
TGTGCCAGCACCCCGGCCCGGGAAGAAAAACTGTTTTTT
>TRBJ2-1|17|NA|TRBV27|NA
CASSSNLWGGSYNEQFF
TGTGCCAGCAGTTCAAATTTATGGGGGGGCAGTTACAATGAGCAGTTCTTC
>TRBJ1-6|15|once|TRBV2|NA
CASNPSGLDNSPLHF
TGTGCCAGCAATCCCTCGGGACTTGATAATTCACCCCTCCACTTT
>TRBJ1-2|12|NA|TRBV19|NA
CASSQQVWGYTF
TGTGCCAGTAGTCAACAGGTTTGGGGCTACACCTTC
>TRBJ1-5|13|NA|TRBV2|NA
CASSEVLEGAQHF
TGTGCCAGCAGTGAAGTCCTTGAGGGAGCCCAGCATTTT
>TRBJ1-5|17|NA|TRBV5-1|NA
CASSLGTDRNSNQPQHF
TGCGCCAGCAGCTTGGGGACAGACAGGAATAGCAATCAGCCCCAGCATTTT
>TRBJ2-1|13|NA|TRBV18|TRBD2
CASSPPYGGKTFF
TGTGCCAGCTCACCACCGTACGGGGGGAAGACGTTCTTC